This T cell receptor (beta chain) is drawn from a study of cytomegalovirus exposure and HLA in healthy donors. General observations from the study: Data from an earlier analysis indicated that most TCR beta V segments were productive either about 87% or about 30% of the time.

The CDR3 consists of 15 residues. Germline V CDR1 and CDR2: SEHNR, FQNEAQ (reference sequence). Between the trimmed V and J ends, which lost 3 bases and 3 bases, there was a span of 9 bases. The PCR used 60 Vbeta and 13 Jbeta primers. The protocol was immunoSEQ multiplex PCR, while the TCRdb copy is restricted to in-frame clones and leaves out a portion. This sample contains under 200,000 clones. A remark on this clone: Antigen specificity is unknown.

The chain carries TRBV7-9 and TRBJ1-6, with TRBD1 as a possible D gene (5 bases). Material for sequencing was PBMCs. The source is a man aged 25 to 40 in good health and CMV-seronegative. CDR3 amino acids: CASSFGRDYNSPLHF. CDR3 DNA: TGTGCCAGCAGCTTTGGCAGGGACTATAATTCACCCCTCCACTTT. Full variable domain (missing parts from reference TRBV7-9 and TRBJ1-6): DTGVSQNPRHKITKRGQNVTFRCDPISEHNRLYWYRQTLGQGPEFLTYFQNEAQLEKSRLLSDRFSAERPKGSFSTLEIQRTEQGDSAMYLCASSFGRDYNSPLHFGNGTRLTVT.